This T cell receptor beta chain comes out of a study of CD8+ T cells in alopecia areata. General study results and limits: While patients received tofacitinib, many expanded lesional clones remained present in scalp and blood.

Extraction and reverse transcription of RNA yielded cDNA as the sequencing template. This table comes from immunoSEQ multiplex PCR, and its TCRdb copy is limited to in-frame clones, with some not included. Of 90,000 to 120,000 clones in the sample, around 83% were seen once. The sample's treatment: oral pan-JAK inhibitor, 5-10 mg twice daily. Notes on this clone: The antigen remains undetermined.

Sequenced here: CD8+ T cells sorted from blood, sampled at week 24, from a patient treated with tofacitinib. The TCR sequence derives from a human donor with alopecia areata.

The CDR3 region has the DNA TGTGCCAGCGCATTGGCTGCGGCTGAAGCTTTCTTT. Protein: CASALAAAEAFF. The chain is built from TRBV2 and TRBJ1-1; D gene uncertain. Trimming removed 8 bases at V and 6 bases at J, with 13 bases between. Germline loops: CDR1 SNHLY, CDR2 FYNNEI. This CDR3 is built from 12 residues.